These 15 T cell receptor beta chains were all obtained from the same sample, sequenced in a study of Graves' ophthalmopathy and Graves' hyperthyroidism. As the template, RNA transcripts were used to amplify TCR beta CDR3 regions. Amplification began with first-round RT-PCR using HTBI primers, then second-round multiplex PCR was performed. Each CDR3 protein gets one entry after TCRdb re-called the multiplex PCR reads with MiXCR. The sample carries approximately 540,000 distinct CDR3 sequences, approximately 35% recorded once. Material: peripheral blood or thyroid tissue (not recorded which). The source of these receptors is an adult man with Graves' hyperthyroidism.

This clonotype was detected only a few times. The V and J genes are TRBV29-1 and TRBJ2-3; TRBD1 is a possible D gene (6 bases). Germline CDR1 SQVTM, CDR2 ANQGSEA. Trimming took off 4 bases at V and 1 base at J, with 18 bases between the two ends. CDR3 length: 16 residues. The CDR3 reads CSVVAGVGGGTDTQYF. CDR3 DNA sequence: TGCAGCGTTGTGGCAGGGGTTGGGGGAGGCACAGATACGCAGTATTTT.

The sample holds many counts of this clonotype. This chain links TRBV7-2 with TRBJ1-1; 8 bases align to TRBD1. Looked up from germline, CDR1 is SGHTA and CDR2 is FQGNSA. This CDR3 has 14 residues. V gave up 5 bases and J gave up 4 bases; unmatched junction bases: 6. The CDR3 spells CASSAADRATEAFF. The CDR3 DNA reads TGTGCCAGCAGCGCCGCGGACAGGGCCACTGAAGCTTTCTTT.

This clonotype was counted at least ten times. The chain couples TRBV11-2 to TRBJ1-1, with D unclear. V was trimmed by 5 bases and J by 3 bases, leaving 13 bases between them. This CDR3 has 14 residues. Looked up from germline, CDR1 is SGHAT and CDR2 is FQNNGV. The CDR3 sequence is CASSMQVRDTEAFF. CDR3 coding DNA: TGTGCCAGCAGCATGCAGGTTAGGGACACTGAAGCTTTCTTT.

Points on this clonotype: This may arise from a read error, as a much more abundant clone is one base away. V usage is TRBV7-2 and J usage is TRBJ2-7, with 7 bases matching TRBD1. The V segment lost 5 bases and the J segment 6 bases; nucleotides outside the gene matches: 13. Germline V lookup: CDR1 SGHTA, CDR2 FQGNSA. This CDR3 is 15 amino acids long. CDR3 loop: CASSGRDSLFSEQYF. CDR3 coding DNA: TGTGCCAGCAGCGGAAGGGACAGCCTCTTCTCCGAGCAGTACTTC.

The gene calls are TRBV7-8 and TRBJ1-5; a possible D gene is TRBD1 (6 bases). Deletions cut 3 bases from V and 6 bases from J, with 21 bases between. Germline CDR1 reads SGHVS; CDR2 reads FQNEAQ. This CDR3 comprises 17 residues. CDR3 residues: CASSFDGTSAIGQPQHF. CDR3 DNA: TGTGCCAGCAGCTTCGACGGGACATCGGCTATCGGTCAGCCCCAGCATTTT.

Ten or more counts support this clonotype. The CDR3 protein is CASSPGLAGRGEQYF. CDR3 nucleotide sequence: TGTGCCAGCAGCCCGGGACTAGCGGGACGTGGGGAGCAGTACTTC. The J gene is TRBJ2-7, the V gene TRBV5-8; 13 bases align to TRBD2. The CDR3 has 15 amino acids. In germline, CDR1 is SGHTS, CDR2 YDEGEE. V was pared by 4 bases and J by 7 bases, with 8 bases of the junction left unmatched.

This clonotype was counted only a few times. The chain combines TRBV5-1 with TRBJ2-5; 11 nucleotides align to TRBD1. The germline CDR1 and CDR2 sequences are SGHRS and YFSETQ. The CDR3 runs to 16 residues. The trim removed 4 bases at V and 3 bases at J, leaving 8 bases unmatched. The CDR3 spells CASSLGPGQGEETQYF. The CDR3 DNA follows: TGCGCCAGCAGCCTCGGGCCGGGACAGGGGGAAGAGACCCAGTACTTC.

A remark on this clonotype: The limits of the CDR3 on the DNA are not certain, so only TCRdb's listed CDR3 is given. V usage is TRBV10-3 and J usage is TRBJ1-3; TRBD1 was called by the table and not checked on the DNA. The length of the CDR3 is 19 amino acids, counting both ends. Germline lookup yields CDR1 ENHRY and CDR2 SYGVKD. The CDR3 loop reads CASSYSKGEAFFGQGTIYF.

This clonotype showed up many times. The chain uses TRBV11-1 and TRBJ2-5; TRBD2 aligns across 8 bases. J gave up 2 bases and V 5 bases, and 13 bases lay outside the gene matches. Germline CDR1 SGHAT, CDR2 FQDESV (reference sequence). The CDR3 contains 17 residues. The CDR3 loop reads CASSHQTSGISQETQYF. In DNA, the CDR3 is TGTGCCAGCAGCCACCAAACTAGCGGCATTTCTCAAGAGACCCAGTACTTC.

The J gene is TRBJ1-6, the V gene TRBV28; no definite D call. The CDR3 covers 15 residues. Germline V gives CDR1 MDHEN, CDR2 SYDVKM. V was clipped by 2 bases and J by 4 bases, with 9 bases between them. The CDR3 region is CASSLGSLYNSPLHF. The CDR3 region has the DNA TGTGCCAGCAGTTTAGGTAGCCTTTATAATTCACCCCTCCACTTT.

This clonotype was counted at least ten times. V and J are TRBV14 and TRBJ2-7, with 12 bases matching TRBD1. Germline V lookup: CDR1 SGHDN, CDR2 FVKESK. Germline trimming cut 0 bases from V and 4 bases from J; bases unmatched to any gene: 10. The length of the CDR3 is 18 residues. This CDR3 reads CASSQDFLRDRGPYEQYF. Written as DNA, the CDR3 is TGTGCCAGCAGCCAAGATTTTCTCAGGGACAGGGGGCCATACGAGCAGTACTTC.

This clonotype came up a few times. This chain joins TRBV30 and TRBJ2-7; unclear D gene. Germline V lookup: CDR1 GTSNPN, CDR2 SVGIG (reference sequence). The CDR3 runs to 12 residues. Trimming left V 0 bases short and J 3 bases short, with 6 bases between. DNA of the CDR3: TGTGCCTGGAGTGTATCCCTCTACGAGCAGTACTTC. Translated, it gives CAWSVSLYEQYF.

Only one count was recorded for this clonotype. This chain connects TRBV29-1 to TRBJ1-5; 9 nucleotides line up with TRBD1. From germline, CDR1 is SQVTM and CDR2 ANQGSEA. There are 14 residues in the CDR3. Germline trimming cut 7 bases from V and 11 bases from J; bases unmatched to any gene: 15. The CDR3 DNA reads as TGCAGCGGCCGGGACAGGGTAGGAGGGGAGACCCAGCATTTT. Protein product: CSGRDRVGGETQHF.

This chain joins TRBV7-2 and TRBJ2-3; D gene ambiguous. The CDR3 covers 12 residues. Germline values: CDR1 SGHTA, CDR2 FQGNSA. Trimming shortened V by 5 bases and J by 2 bases, and 5 bases separated the two germline ends. The CDR3 region is CASSRYTDTQYF. The CDR3 DNA reads as TGTGCCAGCAGCCGGTACACAGATACGCAGTATTTT.

The chain joins TRBV5-1 to TRBJ1-2; 7 bases agree with TRBD1. This CDR3 region has 13 residues. V was pared by 4 bases and J by 12 bases, with 12 bases of the junction left unmatched. Germline values: CDR1 SGHRS, CDR2 YFSETQ. The CDR3 region has the DNA TGCGCCAGCAGCCCACTGACAGGGATGAACAACACCTTC. Amino acids: CASSPLTGMNNTF.